The 25 T cell receptor beta chains below all came from one sample that was sequenced in a study of blood T cell repertoires in COVID-19. Some clones are missing from TCRdb's copy, which holds only in-frame ones; the method was immunoSEQ multiplex PCR. Seen here are 100,000 to 130,000 clones, over 80% observed once, and the top ten hold 4% to 5%. Material: peripheral blood. These receptor sequences come from a woman in her 70s with acute or convalescent COVID-19.

The chain carries TRBV28 and TRBJ1-1; perhaps TRBD1 as D (5 bases). Germline values: CDR1 MDHEN, CDR2 SYDVKM. With 2 bases removed from V and 10 bases from J, the gap between germline ends came to 14 bases. There are 13 residues in the CDR3. The CDR3 region is CASSLGRMTAAFF. The DNA for the CDR3 is TGTGCCAGCAGTTTAGGCAGGATGACAGCAGCTTTCTTT.

J is TRBJ1-2 and V is TRBV20-1, with D possibly being TRBD1 (5 bases). Trimming cost V 3 bases and J 10 bases, with 21 bases left between them. This CDR3 region has 14 residues. CDR1 is DFQATT, CDR2 SNEGSKA, per germline (reference sequence). The CDR3 DNA reads as TGCAGTGCTAGTGTTAATGGGGACGGAGGGGACTACACCTTC. It translates to CSASVNGDGGDYTF.

The V gene is TRBV6-5, the J gene TRBJ1-4; TRBD1 is a possible D gene (5 bases). Trimming left V 6 bases short and J 4 bases short, with 15 bases between. This CDR3 has 15 amino acids. Germline V lookup: CDR1 MNHEY, CDR2 SVGAGI. The CDR3 spells CASRSSQGGNEKLFF. Here the CDR3 DNA reads TGTGCCAGCAGAAGCTCCCAGGGTGGTAATGAAAAACTGTTTTTT.

This clone has only a few counts. As DNA, the CDR3 is TGTGCCAGCAGCTTCGTAGCCTACAATGAGCAGTTCTTC. Protein sequence: CASSFVAYNEQFF. The chain combines TRBV7-9 with TRBJ2-1; no clear D gene. This CDR3 contains 13 residues. Trimming pared 3 bases from V and 2 bases from J, leaving 5 bases between. Germline V lookup: CDR1 SEHNR, CDR2 FQNEAQ (reference sequence). Supplemented by reference TRBV7-9 and TRBJ2-1, the full variable domain reads DTGVSQNPRHKITKRGQNVTFRCDPISEHNRLYWYRQTLGQGPEFLTYFQNEAQLEKSRLLSDRFSAERPKGSFSTLEIQRTEQGDSAMYLCASSFVAYNEQFFGPGTRLTVL.

This clone was seen just once. CDR3 protein: CASRPRKGGGAEAFF. The CDR3 region has the DNA TGTGCCAGCAGGCCTAGGAAGGGAGGCGGGGCTGAAGCTTTCTTT. The J gene is TRBJ1-1, the V gene TRBV28; D remains ambiguous. Deletions cut 6 bases from V and 6 bases from J, with 20 bases between. The CDR3 is 15 amino acids. CDR1 and CDR2 (germline): MDHEN, SYDVKM. Using reference TRBV28 and TRBJ1-1 for the parts outside the CDR3, the full variable domain is DVKVTQSSRYLVKRTGEKVFLECVQDMDHENMFWYRQDPGLGLRLIYFSYDVKMKEKGDIPEGYSVSREKKERFSLILESASTNQTSMYLCASRPRKGGGAEAFFGQGTRLTVV.

This CDR3 reads CASSSGNGIEQYF. CDR3 DNA sequence: TGCGCCAGCAGCTCTGGTAACGGTATCGAGCAGTACTTC. V is TRBV5-1 and J is TRBJ2-7; D remains ambiguous. The V end was cut by 3 bases, the J end by 6 bases, with 13 bases between. Germline CDR1 reads SGHRS; CDR2 reads YFSETQ. The length of the CDR3 is 13 residues.

The genes are TRBV7-9 and TRBJ2-5; TRBD2 aligns across 7 bases. Trimming took 4 bases from V and 1 from J; bases not matched to a gene: 9. CDR1 and CDR2 (germline): SEHNR, FQNEAQ (reference sequence). The length of the CDR3 is 16 residues. CDR3 in DNA: TGTGCCAGCAGCTCCGGAGGAGCGGGATCCCAAGAGACCCAGTACTTC. Protein product: CASSSGGAGSQETQYF.

This clone has only a few counts. The J gene is TRBJ1-1, the V gene TRBV6-5; D is unclear. The germline CDR1 and CDR2 sequences are MNHEY and SVGAGI. V was pared by 0 bases and J by 5 bases, with 13 bases between. CDR3 size: 15 residues. CDR3 region: CASSYSPGRRTEAFF. The CDR3, as DNA: TGTGCCAGCAGTTACTCCCCAGGTCGGAGGACTGAAGCTTTCTTT.

The CDR3: CASRSTDGSYEQYV. CDR3 DNA sequence: TGTGCAAGTCGCTCCACAGACGGTTCCTACGAGCAGTACGTC. The rearrangement links TRBV12-2 to TRBJ2-7; the tabulated D call, TRBD1, remains unverified against the DNA. TRBV12-2 is deemed a pseudogene. The CDR3 runs 14 residues.

CDR3 nucleotide sequence: TGTGCCAGCAGCCGACAGGGAGCTTCACCCCTCCACTTT. Encoded protein: CASSRQGASPLHF. This sequence joins TRBV6-5 and TRBJ1-6, with TRBD1 matching 7 bases. The CDR3 has 13 amino acids. The germline V gene has CDR1 MNHEY and CDR2 SVGAGI. V dropped 6 bases and J dropped 9; count of bases not matched to a gene: 5.

J is TRBJ2-7 and V is TRBV27; possible D gene TRBD1, 5 bases. Germline V CDR1 and CDR2: MNHEY, SMNVEV (reference sequence). The CDR3 sequence is 14 residues long. Trimming pared 0 bases from V and 2 bases from J, leaving 8 bases between. The CDR3 here is CASSLSGHAYEQYF. As DNA, the CDR3 is TGTGCCAGCAGTTTATCCGGACATGCCTACGAGCAGTACTTC.

V and J are TRBV5-5 and TRBJ1-2; no reliable D call. The CDR3 is 13 residues long. The V end was cut by 0 bases, the J end by 2 bases, with 5 bases between. Per germline, CDR1 SGHKS and CDR2 YYEKEE (reference sequence). Here the CDR3 reads CASSLGQNYGYTF. In nucleotides, the CDR3 is TGTGCCAGCAGCTTGGGCCAGAACTATGGCTACACCTTC.

The rearrangement uses TRBV5-1 and TRBJ1-3; TRBD1 aligns across 10 bases. The germline V gene encodes CDR1 SGHRS and CDR2 YFSETQ. The CDR3 runs 15 residues. Trimming removed 7 bases from V and 3 bases from J; junction bases left unmatched: 7. CDR3 sequence reads: CASRGTGVRGNTIYF. The DNA for the CDR3 is TGCGCCAGCCGGGGGACAGGGGTGCGTGGAAACACCATATATTTT.

This chain joins TRBV27 and TRBJ1-2; 9 bases map to TRBD1. Trimming at V came to 3 bases and at J to 10 bases, leaving 12 bases not matched to a gene. The CDR3 runs to 15 residues. From germline, CDR1 is MNHEY and CDR2 SMNVEV (reference sequence). The CDR3 reads CASSFGWNRGHVYTF. CDR3 DNA: TGTGCCAGCAGTTTTGGGTGGAACAGGGGGCATGTCTACACCTTC.

This clone has a single count. The CDR3 DNA follows: TGTGCCTGGAGTGTTGGACTAAGCACAGATACGCAGTATTTT. As protein: CAWSVGLSTDTQYF. This chain connects TRBV30 to TRBJ2-3; a weak D match, TRBD2 (6 bases). This CDR3 comprises 14 residues. Germline V CDR1 and CDR2: GTSNPN, SVGIG (reference sequence). The V gene lost 0 bases and the J gene lost 0 bases, with 7 bases spanning the gap.

The chain links TRBV7-9 to TRBJ2-2, with D possibly TRBD2 on 5 matching bases. V was shortened by 5 bases and J by 4 bases, with 17 bases between the two germline ends. The CDR3 is 16 amino acids. Germline V gene lookup returns CDR1 SEHNR and CDR2 FQNEAQ (reference sequence). CDR3 bases: TGTGCCAGCAGCCCGTTTGGCGGGTGGGGCACCGGGGAGCTGTTTTTT. Its protein is CASSPFGGWGTGELFF. Full variable domain (remainder filled in from reference TRBV7-9 and TRBJ2-2): DTGVSQNPRHKITKRGQNVTFRCDPISEHNRLYWYRQTLGQGPEFLTYFQNEAQLEKSRLLSDRFSAERPKGSFSTLEIQRTEQGDSAMYLCASSPFGGWGTGELFFGEGSRLTVL.

This clone has just a few counts. The CDR3 nucleotides are TGTGCCAGCAGCCATTTCGGGGGGACGAACACTGAAGCTTTCTTT. The encoded protein is CASSHFGGTNTEAFF. The chain has TRBV14 and TRBJ1-1; perhaps TRBD1 as D (5 bases). Per the germline V gene, CDR1 is SGHDN and CDR2 is FVKESK. With 3 bases removed from V and 1 base from J, the gap between germline ends came to 12 bases. This CDR3 has 15 amino acids.

This sequence joins TRBV7-3 and TRBJ2-4; 14 positions agree with TRBD2. V lost 2 bases to trimming and J lost 3 bases; unmatched junction nucleotides: 6. Per germline, CDR1 SGHTA and CDR2 FQGTGA. The CDR3 consists of 18 residues. The DNA for the CDR3 is TGTGCCAGCAGCTTAGGGACTAGCGGGAGAGGTGGCAAAAACATTCAGTACTTC. It codes for CASSLGTSGRGGKNIQYF.

The rearrangement links TRBV27 to TRBJ2-7, with D possibly being TRBD2 (7 bases). V dropped 6 bases and J dropped 2 bases, with 17 bases sitting between them. The CDR3 sequence is 15 residues long. Germline CDR1 is MNHEY and CDR2 is SMNVEV (reference sequence). CDR3: CASRVGGGGTYEQYF. CDR3 bases: TGTGCCAGCAGAGTAGGGGGGGGAGGGACCTACGAGCAGTACTTC.

The chain recombines TRBV11-2 with TRBJ2-5, with D perhaps TRBD1 (5 bases). Trimming shortened V by 5 bases and J by 5 bases, and 18 bases separated the two germline ends. Germline V gene lookup returns CDR1 SGHAT and CDR2 FQNNGV. The CDR3 totals 15 residues. The CDR3 nucleotides are TGTGCCAGCAGCCCAGGGCTGGACGCGAAGGAGACCCAGTACTTC. This encodes CASSPGLDAKETQYF.

The table lists this clone with a count of one. This chain links TRBV14 with TRBJ2-3, with D maybe TRBD2 (6 bases). The length of the CDR3 is 16 residues. Trimming removed 4 bases from V and 5 bases from J, with 19 bases in between. Germline CDR1 SGHDN, CDR2 FVKESK. The CDR3 spells CASSLGPLRGRDTQYF. As DNA, the CDR3 is TGTGCCAGCAGCCTCGGACCACTCCGGGGGAGAGATACGCAGTATTTT.

CDR3 coding DNA: TGTGCCAGCAGTTTACGGAACTATGGCTACACCTTC. Translation gives CASSLRNYGYTF. This chain links TRBV28 with TRBJ1-2; no reliable D call. The CDR3 covers 12 residues. V lost 2 bases and J 2 bases, leaving 3 bases between the germline ends. Looked up from germline, CDR1 is MDHEN and CDR2 is SYDVKM.

This chain uses TRBV11-2 with TRBJ1-5, with 7 positions matching TRBD1. Per germline, CDR1 SGHAT and CDR2 FQNNGV. This CDR3 is 15 amino acids long. The ends lost 5 bases at V and 0 bases at J; junction bases unmatched: 4. DNA for the CDR3: TGTGCCAGCAGCCCGGGACAGTCTAGCAATCAGCCCCAGCATTTT. This encodes CASSPGQSSNQPQHF.

The V and J genes are TRBV5-4 and TRBJ1-2; 7 bases fit TRBD1. Losses at the gene ends were 3 bases for V and 5 bases for J; bases not matched to a gene: 7. Germline V lookup: CDR1 SGHNT, CDR2 YYREEE (reference sequence). This CDR3 is built from 14 residues. The CDR3 protein is CASSSGTALYGYTF. The CDR3 region has the DNA TGTGCCAGCAGCTCCGGGACAGCCTTATATGGCTACACCTTC.

The chain joins TRBV28 to TRBJ2-1; 7 positions match TRBD1. CDR3 size: 15 residues. Germline V gene data show CDR1 as MDHEN and CDR2 as SYDVKM. V gave up 4 bases and J gave up 4 bases; unmatched junction bases: 7. CDR3 nucleotides: TGTGCCAGCAGTTCGACAGGGCAGCTTTACAATGAGCAGTTCTTC. Translation: CASSSTGQLYNEQFF.